Following are 8 T cell receptor beta chains from one sample sequenced in a study of regulatory T cells in long-lasting Graves disease. Researchers made TCR beta libraries by using iRepertoire HTBI primers and running Arm-PCR on CDR3 regions. TCRdb reprocessed the multiplex PCR reads via MiXCR and lists one record per CDR3 protein. The table lists 300,000 to 450,000 distinct CDR3 sequences, roughly a sixth of them singletons. Time point meaning: newly diagnosed GD, antithyroid drugs for less than 3 months. Following extraction of RNA from PBMCs, that RNA was used to make the TCR library. The sequenced sample was peripheral blood mononuclear cells (PBMCs), obtained at new diagnosis, from a patient treated with antithyroid drugs. These receptors were obtained from a female donor with Graves disease.

This clonotype was observed at least ten times. The CDR3 loop is CASQFRDNISNQPQHF. The CDR3 nucleotides read TGTGCCAGCCAGTTCCGGGACAATATTAGCAATCAGCCCCAGCATTTT. The chain carries TRBV6-1 and TRBJ1-5, with D possibly matching TRBD1 (6 bases). The CDR3 contains 16 residues. Germline lookup yields CDR1 MNHNS and CDR2 SASEGT. Trimming removed 8 bases from V and 0 bases from J, with 17 bases in between.

The V and J genes are TRBV15 and TRBJ2-1; D is possibly TRBD2 (7 bases). The ends were cut back, 5 bases at V and 7 bases at J, with 15 bases in the middle. The CDR3 has 14 amino acids. Germline V gene data show CDR1 as LNHNV and CDR2 as YYDKDF (reference sequence). CDR3 residues: CATSWGASGNEQFF. For the CDR3, the DNA is TGTGCCACCAGCTGGGGGGCTAGCGGAAATGAGCAGTTCTTC.

This clonotype was recorded many times. This chain links TRBV3-1 with TRBJ2-7, with D perhaps TRBD1 (6 bases). From germline, CDR1 is LGHDT and CDR2 YNNKEL (reference sequence). This CDR3 spans 14 amino acids. Trimming removed 2 bases from V and 5 bases from J, with 13 bases in between. This CDR3 reads CASSQLQGSDEQYF. DNA of the CDR3: TGTGCCAGCAGCCAACTGCAGGGGTCTGACGAGCAGTACTTC.

The rearrangement joins TRBV13 to TRBJ1-3; D perhaps matches TRBD1 (6 bases). The CDR3 loop spans 15 amino acids. V was shortened by 5 bases and J by 6 bases, with 17 bases between the two germline ends. Germline CDR1 reads PRHDT; CDR2 reads FYEKMQ (reference sequence). CDR3 loop: CASSQPGGAENTIYF. The CDR3 nucleotides read TGTGCCAGCAGCCAACCGGGGGGGGCAGAAAACACCATATATTTT.

This clonotype was counted many times. The rearrangement joins TRBV12-3 or TRBV12-4 to TRBJ1-1, with D perhaps matching TRBD1 (6 bases). The CDR3 runs to 12 residues. The V and J ends lost 7 bases and 6 bases respectively, with 12 bases between them. CDR3 nucleotides: TGTGCCAGCAACCAGGGGTTCCCTGAAGCTTTCTTT. It yields the protein CASNQGFPEAFF.

There are a few counts of this clonotype. The chain recombines TRBV19 with TRBJ1-6; D possibly corresponds to TRBD1 (6 bases). Germline lookup yields CDR1 LNHDA and CDR2 SQIVND (reference sequence). This CDR3 is 14 amino acids long. V shed 6 bases and J shed 10 bases, with 16 bases lying between them. The DNA for the CDR3 is TGTGCCAGTAGCGAACAGGGACGAGGATCACCCCTCCACTTT. It specifies CASSEQGRGSPLHF.

With respect to this clonotype: Mismatch with germline at one junction end may stem from a read error. The chain is built from TRBV12-3 or TRBV12-4 and TRBJ1-1, with D uncertain. The CDR3 runs 13 residues. The CDR3 DNA sequence: TGTGCCAGCAGCCTAACAGAGAACACTGTAGCTTTCTTT. It encodes CASSLTENTVAFF.

The chain employs TRBV6-1 and TRBJ1-5; D gene ambiguous. The CDR3 is 14 residues long. Trimming left V 5 bases short and J 3 bases short, with 11 bases between. CDR1 and CDR2 from the germline V gene are MNHNS and SASEGT. CDR3 DNA: TGTGCCAGCAGTCTAGGGAGTGCCAATCAGCCCCAGCATTTT. Its translation: CASSLGSANQPQHF.